A selection of T cell receptor beta chains follows, all from one sample in a study of blood T cell repertoires in COVID-19. This table comes from immunoSEQ multiplex PCR, and its TCRdb copy is limited to in-frame clones, with some not included. The data hold 25,000 to 35,000 clones, with 81% observed a single time. The sequenced sample was peripheral blood. The receptors stem from a woman in her sixties with acute or convalescent COVID-19. CDR3s include the opening cysteine and the closing phenylalanine or tryptophan. A D gene is named only where the DNA matches it firmly. Size values are once, few and many counts, or a class for expanded clones, and some rows have none.

cdr3_length	d_call	v_call	j_call	clone_size	cdr3_nt	cdr3_aa
15	NA	TRBV6-5	TRBJ2-5	NA	TGTGCCAGCAGTTACTCGGACGGGGGTAGGGAGACCCAGTACTTC	CASSYSDGGRETQYF
14	NA	TRBV5-1	TRBJ1-2	NA	TGCGCCAGCAGCTTGGACAGAGCTAACTATGGCTACACCTTC	CASSLDRANYGYTF
15	TRBD1	TRBV29-1	TRBJ1-1	NA	TGCAGCTCCGCTGGGACAGGGGGACCTAACACTGAAGCTTTCTTT	CSSAGTGGPNTEAFF
16	NA	TRBV19	TRBJ1-2	NA	TGTGCCAGTACCCCCTGGGACAACCAAGGCCACTATGGCTACACCTTC	CASTPWDNQGHYGYTF
17	TRBD1	TRBV4-2	TRBJ2-3	NA	TGTGCCAGCAGCCAAGAATCGGGACAGGGACCCGGAGATACGCAGTATTTT	CASSQESGQGPGDTQYF
12	NA	TRBV7-3	TRBJ2-1	NA	TGTGCCAGCAGCTTAACGCGGGGTGAGCAGTTCTTC	CASSLTRGEQFF
15	NA	TRBV6-5	TRBJ1-1	few	TGTGCCAGCAGCCTCACCTATACAGTTAACACTGAAGCTTTCTTT	CASSLTYTVNTEAFF
13	NA	TRBV6-5	TRBJ1-1	NA	TGTGCCAGCAGCAAAGCAGGGATCACTGAAGCTTTCTTT	CASSKAGITEAFF
13	NA	TRBV7-3	TRBJ1-5	few	TGTGCCAGCAGCAGGGGTAGCAATCAGCCCCAGCATTTT	CASSRGSNQPQHF
13	NA	TRBV3-1/TRBV3-2	TRBJ1-1	NA	TGTGCCAGCAGTACAAAGATGAACACTGAAGCTTTCTTT	CASSTKMNTEAFF
19	NA	TRBV6-1	TRBJ1-6	NA	TGTGCCAGCAGTGAATACCTCATGGGGCAGGTGGGGAATAATTCACCCCTCCACTTT	CASSEYLMGQVGNNSPLHF
14	NA	TRBV19	TRBJ2-3	NA	TGTGCCAGTAGGAGAGAGCTATACACAGATACGCAGTATTTT	CASRRELYTDTQYF
16	TRBD1	TRBV7-6	TRBJ1-1	NA	TGTGCCAGCAGCCCAGAAGTGACAGGGACTTACTCTGAAGCTTTCTTT	CASSPEVTGTYSEAFF
14	TRBD1	TRBV24-1	TRBJ2-6	NA	TGTGCCACCAGCCAGGGGGCGGGGGCCAACGTCCTGACTTTC	CATSQGAGANVLTF
15	NA	TRBV30	TRBJ2-7	NA	TGTGCCTGGAGTGTAGAGGGGGGGCGGCCCTACGAGCAGTACTTC	CAWSVEGGRPYEQYF
13	NA	TRBV6-5	TRBJ1-5	NA	TGTGCCAGCCGAGGGGGGGTGGGCCAGCCCCAGCATTTT	CASRGGVGQPQHF
14	NA	TRBV30	TRBJ1-2	NA	TGTGCCTGGAGCCCTATGGACAGTATGTTGGGCTACACCTTC	CAWSPMDSMLGYTF
16	TRBD2	TRBV3-1/TRBV3-2	TRBJ2-5	NA	TGTGCCAGCAGCCAAGATAGCGGGATCCGCCAAGAGACCCAGTACTTC	CASSQDSGIRQETQYF
13	TRBD1	TRBV19	TRBJ2-4	NA	TGTGCCAGTAGTCCGCGGACAGGGGACATTCAGTACTTC	CASSPRTGDIQYF
14	NA	TRBV7-2	TRBJ2-7	NA	TGTGCCAGCAGCTCGCACAGGAGCTCCTACGAGCAGTACTTC	CASSSHRSSYEQYF
14	TRBD1	TRBV2	TRBJ1-5	NA	TGTGCCAGCAGTTACAGGGGAGGCAATCAGCCCCAGCATTTT	CASSYRGGNQPQHF
14	TRBD1	TRBV19	TRBJ1-2	NA	TGTGCCAGTAGTATCTCGAGCAGGGGGCTCGGCTACACCTTC	CASSISSRGLGYTF
15	TRBD2	TRBV6-5	TRBJ2-1	NA	TGTGCCAGCATCGCAGGACTAGCCCATCGGAATGAGCAGTTCTTC	CASIAGLAHRNEQFF
13	NA	TRBV18	TRBJ1-1	NA	TGTGCCAGCTCACCAGGGAGGGGCACTGAAGCTTTCTTT	CASSPGRGTEAFF
13	NA	TRBV27	TRBJ1-4	NA	TGTGCCAGCAGTTCTAGGCCTAATGAAAAACTGTTTTTT	CASSSRPNEKLFF
15	NA	TRBV21-1	TRBJ1-4	NA	TGTGCCAGCAGCAAAGGAGACATACCTAATGAAAAACTGTTTTTT	CASSKGDIPNEKLFF
14	TRBD1	TRBV20-1	TRBJ1-2	NA	TGCAGTGCTAGTTTGCTCGGACAGGGTTTTGGCTACACCTTC	CSASLLGQGFGYTF
14	NA	TRBV7-2	TRBJ1-1	NA	TGTGCCAGCAGCTTAGGACTTCCGACGGGAGAAGCTTTCTTT	CASSLGLPTGEAFF
15	TRBD2	TRBV10-3	TRBJ2-3	NA	TGTGCCATCAGTGAGGGCGGGGGGGCCCGAGATACGCAGTATTTT	CAISEGGGARDTQYF
15	TRBD1	TRBV30	TRBJ2-5	NA	TGTGCCTGGAGTCAGGACAGGGCTGCTGAAGAGACCCAGTACTTC	CAWSQDRAAEETQYF
15	NA	TRBV4-2	TRBJ2-2	NA	TGTGCCAGCAGCCAAATATGGGGGGTTGCCGGGGAGCTGTTTTTT	CASSQIWGVAGELFF
14	TRBD2	TRBV29-1	TRBJ2-4	NA	TGCAGCGTGAGGGTCGGGGGGGCCAAAAACATTCAGTACTTC	CSVRVGGAKNIQYF
13	TRBD1	TRBV19	TRBJ1-2	NA	TGTGCCAGTAGTAGGGGACAGACCTATGGCTACACCTTC	CASSRGQTYGYTF
16	TRBD2	TRBV3-1/TRBV3-2	TRBJ2-2	NA	TGTGCCAGCAGCTCCCGACTAGCGGGGGTGACCGGGGAGCTGTTTTTT	CASSSRLAGVTGELFF
13	TRBD1	TRBV6-5	TRBJ1-6	NA	TGTGCCAGCAGGGACAGGTATAATTCACCCCTCCACTTT	CASRDRYNSPLHF
16	TRBD2	TRBV5-4	TRBJ2-1	NA	TGTGCCAGCAGCTTGGCTCCGGCTAGCGGGGGGGATGAGCAGTTCTTC	CASSLAPASGGDEQFF
13	NA	TRBV5-6	TRBJ2-7	NA	TGTGCCAGCAGCTTGGAGCAGGTGGGCGAGCAGTACTTC	CASSLEQVGEQYF
17	TRBD1	TRBV5-5	TRBJ1-2	NA	TGTGCCAGCAGCTTGGGTCGGGACAGGGTGGGCCCTTATGGCTACACCTTC	CASSLGRDRVGPYGYTF
14	TRBD2	TRBV29-1	TRBJ2-7	NA	TGCAGCGTTGGTCATAGCATCGCGGGAGGCAGGCAGTACTTC	CSVGHSIAGGRQYF
13	TRBD1	TRBV2	TRBJ1-2	NA	TGTGCCAGCCGTCCGGGACAGGGATATGGCTACACCTTC	CASRPGQGYGYTF
14	NA	TRBV4-1	TRBJ1-3	NA	TGCGCCAGCAGCCAAGAGGCATCTGGAAACACCATATATTTT	CASSQEASGNTIYF
17	NA	TRBV19	TRBJ2-1	NA	TGTGCCAGTAGTATAGGCCTCGAGGGGGGGCCCTACAATGAGCAGTTCTTC	CASSIGLEGGPYNEQFF
15	TRBD1	TRBV30	TRBJ1-1	NA	TGTGCCTGGAGTAAAAGGCAGGGGGCCGCCACTGAAGCTTTCTTT	CAWSKRQGAATEAFF